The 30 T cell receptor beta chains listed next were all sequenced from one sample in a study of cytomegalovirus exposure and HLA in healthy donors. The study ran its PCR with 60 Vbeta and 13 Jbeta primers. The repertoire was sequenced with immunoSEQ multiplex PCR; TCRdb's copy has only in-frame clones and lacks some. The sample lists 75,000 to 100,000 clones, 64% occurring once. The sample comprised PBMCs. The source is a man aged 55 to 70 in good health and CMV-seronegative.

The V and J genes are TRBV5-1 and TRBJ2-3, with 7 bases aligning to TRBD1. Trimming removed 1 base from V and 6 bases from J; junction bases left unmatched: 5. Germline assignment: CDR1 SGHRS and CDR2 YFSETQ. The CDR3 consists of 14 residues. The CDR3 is CASSLTGDDDTQYF. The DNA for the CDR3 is TGCGCCAGCAGCTTGACAGGGGACGACGATACGCAGTATTTT.

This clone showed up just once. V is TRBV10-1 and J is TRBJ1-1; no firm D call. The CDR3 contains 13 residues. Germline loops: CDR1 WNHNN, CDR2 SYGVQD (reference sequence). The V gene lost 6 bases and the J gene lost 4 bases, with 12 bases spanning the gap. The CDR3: CASRQSLGTEAFF. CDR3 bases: TGCGCCAGCAGACAGTCATTGGGCACTGAAGCTTTCTTT.

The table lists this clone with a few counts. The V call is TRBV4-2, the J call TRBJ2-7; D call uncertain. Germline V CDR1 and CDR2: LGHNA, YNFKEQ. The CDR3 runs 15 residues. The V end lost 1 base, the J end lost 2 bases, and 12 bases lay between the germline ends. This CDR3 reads CASSQGAFGAYEQYF. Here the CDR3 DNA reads TGTGCCAGCAGCCAAGGGGCTTTCGGTGCCTACGAGCAGTACTTC.

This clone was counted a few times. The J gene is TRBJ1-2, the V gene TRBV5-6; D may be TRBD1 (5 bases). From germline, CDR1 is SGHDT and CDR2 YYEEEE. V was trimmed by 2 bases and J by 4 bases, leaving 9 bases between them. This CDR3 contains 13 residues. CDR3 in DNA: TGTGCCAGCAGCTTAGGGGCTCGCTATGGCTACACCTTC. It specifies CASSLGARYGYTF.

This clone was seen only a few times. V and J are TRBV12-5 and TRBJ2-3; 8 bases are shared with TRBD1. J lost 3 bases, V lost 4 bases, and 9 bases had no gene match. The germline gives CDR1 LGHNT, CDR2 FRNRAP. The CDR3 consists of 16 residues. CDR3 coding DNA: TGTGCTAGTGGTTCCTCAGGGGGCGGGGAGACAGATACGCAGTATTTT. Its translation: CASGSSGGGETDTQYF.

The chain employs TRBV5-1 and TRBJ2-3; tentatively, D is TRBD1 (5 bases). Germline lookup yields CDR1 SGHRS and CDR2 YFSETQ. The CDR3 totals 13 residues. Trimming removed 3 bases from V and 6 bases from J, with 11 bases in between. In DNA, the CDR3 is TGCGCCAGCAGCTCCGCAGGGTCCGATACGCAGTATTTT. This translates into CASSSAGSDTQYF.

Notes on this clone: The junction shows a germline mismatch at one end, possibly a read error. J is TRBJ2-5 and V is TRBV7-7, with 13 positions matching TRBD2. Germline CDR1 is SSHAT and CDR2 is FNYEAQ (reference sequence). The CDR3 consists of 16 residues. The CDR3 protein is CASSLGTSGVQETQYF. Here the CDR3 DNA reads TGTGCTAGCAGCTTGGGGACTAGCGGGGTACAAGAGACCCAGTACTTC. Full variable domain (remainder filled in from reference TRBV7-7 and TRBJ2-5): GAGVSQSPRYKVTKRGQDVTLRCDPISSHATLYWYQQALGQGPEFLTYFNYEAQPDKSGLPSDRFSAERPEGSISTLTIQRTEQRDSAMYRCASSLGTSGVQETQYFGPGTRLLVL.

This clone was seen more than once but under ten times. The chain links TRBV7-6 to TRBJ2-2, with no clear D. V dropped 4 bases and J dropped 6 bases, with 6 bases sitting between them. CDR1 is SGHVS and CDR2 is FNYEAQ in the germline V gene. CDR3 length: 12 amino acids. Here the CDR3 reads CASSYSAGELFF. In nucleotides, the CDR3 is TGTGCCAGCAGCTACTCGGCCGGGGAGCTGTTTTTT.

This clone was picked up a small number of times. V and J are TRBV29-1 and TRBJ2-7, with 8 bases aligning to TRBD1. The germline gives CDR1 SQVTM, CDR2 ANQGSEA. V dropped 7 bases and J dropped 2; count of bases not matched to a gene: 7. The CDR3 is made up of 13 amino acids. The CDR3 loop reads CSARDRTTYEQYF. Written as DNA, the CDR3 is TGCAGCGCCCGGGACAGGACGACCTACGAGCAGTACTTC.

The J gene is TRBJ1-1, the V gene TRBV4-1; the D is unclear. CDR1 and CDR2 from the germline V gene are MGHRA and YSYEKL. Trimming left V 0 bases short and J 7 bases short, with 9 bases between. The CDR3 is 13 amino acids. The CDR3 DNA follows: TGCGCCAGCAGCCAAGATATGGAGGGTGAAGCTTTCTTT. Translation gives CASSQDMEGEAFF.

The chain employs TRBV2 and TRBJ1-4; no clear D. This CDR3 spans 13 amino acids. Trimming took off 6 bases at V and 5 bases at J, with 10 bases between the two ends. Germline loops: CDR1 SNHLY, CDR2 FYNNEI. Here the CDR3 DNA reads TGTGCCAGCAGATACGAACTCAATGAAAAACTGTTTTTT. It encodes CASRYELNEKLFF.

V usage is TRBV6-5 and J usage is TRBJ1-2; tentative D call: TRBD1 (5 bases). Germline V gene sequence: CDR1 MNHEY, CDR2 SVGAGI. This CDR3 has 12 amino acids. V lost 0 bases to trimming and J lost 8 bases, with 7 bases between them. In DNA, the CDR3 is TGTGCCAGCAGTTACTCAGGGGCGGGCTACACCTTC. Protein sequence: CASSYSGAGYTF.

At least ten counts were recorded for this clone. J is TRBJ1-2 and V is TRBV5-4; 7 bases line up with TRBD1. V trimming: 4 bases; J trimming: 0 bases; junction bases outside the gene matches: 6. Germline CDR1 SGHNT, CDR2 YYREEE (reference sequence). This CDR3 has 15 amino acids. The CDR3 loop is CASSPQQGTNYGYTF. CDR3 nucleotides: TGTGCCAGCAGCCCACAACAGGGGACTAACTATGGCTACACCTTC.

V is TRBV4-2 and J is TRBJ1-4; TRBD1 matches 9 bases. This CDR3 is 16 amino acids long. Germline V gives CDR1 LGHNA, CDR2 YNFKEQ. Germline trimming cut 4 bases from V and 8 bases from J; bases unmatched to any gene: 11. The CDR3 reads CASSPGGDREAEKLFF. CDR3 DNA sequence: TGTGCCAGCAGCCCCGGGGGGGACAGGGAAGCAGAAAAACTGTTTTTT.

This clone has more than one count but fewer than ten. This chain's CDR3 is CASSGWTSGGLAKNIQYF. The CDR3 coding sequence is TGTGCCAGCAGTGGTTGGACTAGCGGGGGATTAGCCAAAAACATTCAGTACTTC. The chain joins TRBV6-1 to TRBJ2-4; 13 nucleotides agree with TRBD2. The CDR3 is 18 residues long. Germline CDR1 MNHNS, CDR2 SASEGT. V lost 4 bases to trimming and J lost 0 bases; unmatched junction nucleotides: 6.

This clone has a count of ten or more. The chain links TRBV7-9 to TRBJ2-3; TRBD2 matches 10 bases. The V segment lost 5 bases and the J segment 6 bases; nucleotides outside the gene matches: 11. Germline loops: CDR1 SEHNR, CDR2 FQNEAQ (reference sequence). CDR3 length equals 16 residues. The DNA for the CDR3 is TGTGCCAGCAGCCCCCCGGGACTAGCGTCATCCGATACGCAGTATTTT. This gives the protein CASSPPGLASSDTQYF. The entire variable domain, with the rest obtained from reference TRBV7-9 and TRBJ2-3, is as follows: DTGVSQNPRHKITKRGQNVTFRCDPISEHNRLYWYRQTLGQGPEFLTYFQNEAQLEKSRLLSDRFSAERPKGSFSTLEIQRTEQGDSAMYLCASSPPGLASSDTQYFGPGTRLTVL.

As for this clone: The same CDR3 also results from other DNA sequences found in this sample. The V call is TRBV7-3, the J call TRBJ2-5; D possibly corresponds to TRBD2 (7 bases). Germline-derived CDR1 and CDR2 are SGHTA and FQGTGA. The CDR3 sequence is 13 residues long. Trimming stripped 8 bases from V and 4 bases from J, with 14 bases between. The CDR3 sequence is CASSLGGGETQYF. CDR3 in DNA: TGTGCCAGCTCCTTAGGGGGGGGAGAGACCCAGTACTTC.

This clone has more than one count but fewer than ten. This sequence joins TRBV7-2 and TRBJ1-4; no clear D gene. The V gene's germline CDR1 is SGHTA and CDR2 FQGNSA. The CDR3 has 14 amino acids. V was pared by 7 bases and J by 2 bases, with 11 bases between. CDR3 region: CASKRAGTNEKLFF. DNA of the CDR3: TGTGCCAGCAAGAGGGCAGGTACTAATGAAAAACTGTTTTTT.

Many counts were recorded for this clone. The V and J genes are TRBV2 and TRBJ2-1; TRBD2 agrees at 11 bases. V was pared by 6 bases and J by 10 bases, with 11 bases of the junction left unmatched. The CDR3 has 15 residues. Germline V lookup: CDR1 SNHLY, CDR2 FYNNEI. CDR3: CASRYGTSGILEQFF. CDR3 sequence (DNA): TGTGCCAGCAGATATGGGACTAGCGGAATCTTGGAGCAGTTCTTC.

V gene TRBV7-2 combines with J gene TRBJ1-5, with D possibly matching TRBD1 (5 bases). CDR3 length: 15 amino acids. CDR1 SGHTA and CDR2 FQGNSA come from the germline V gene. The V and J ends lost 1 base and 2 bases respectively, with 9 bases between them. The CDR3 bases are TGTGCCAGCAGCTTAGTGGGGGGTGGCAATCAGCCCCAGCATTTT. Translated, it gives CASSLVGGGNQPQHF.

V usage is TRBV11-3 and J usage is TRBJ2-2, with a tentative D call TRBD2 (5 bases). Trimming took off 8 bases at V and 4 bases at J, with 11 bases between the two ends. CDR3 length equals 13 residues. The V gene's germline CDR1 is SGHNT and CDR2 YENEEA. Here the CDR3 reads CASGGYTTGELFF. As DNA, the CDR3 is TGTGCCAGCGGCGGGTACACCACCGGGGAGCTGTTTTTT.

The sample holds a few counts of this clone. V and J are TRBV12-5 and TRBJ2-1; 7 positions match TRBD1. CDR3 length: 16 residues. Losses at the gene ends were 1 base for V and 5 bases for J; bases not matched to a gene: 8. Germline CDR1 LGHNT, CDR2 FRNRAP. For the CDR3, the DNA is TGTGCTAGTGGTTTGGCGGGACAGTGGGGAGACAATGAGCAGTTCTTC. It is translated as CASGLAGQWGDNEQFF.

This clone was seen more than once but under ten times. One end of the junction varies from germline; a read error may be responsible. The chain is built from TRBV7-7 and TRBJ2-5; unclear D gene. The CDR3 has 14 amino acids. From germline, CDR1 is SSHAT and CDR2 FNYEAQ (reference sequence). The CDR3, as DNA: TGTGCTAGCAGCTTAATGCTATTCCAAGAGACCCAGTACTTC. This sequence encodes CASSLMLFQETQYF.

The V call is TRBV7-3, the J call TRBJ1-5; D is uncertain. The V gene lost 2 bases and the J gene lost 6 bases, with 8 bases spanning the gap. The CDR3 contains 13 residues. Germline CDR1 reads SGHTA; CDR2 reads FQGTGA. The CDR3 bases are TGTGCCAGCAGCTTAGCGGCGGTTCAGCCCCAGCATTTT. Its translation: CASSLAAVQPQHF.

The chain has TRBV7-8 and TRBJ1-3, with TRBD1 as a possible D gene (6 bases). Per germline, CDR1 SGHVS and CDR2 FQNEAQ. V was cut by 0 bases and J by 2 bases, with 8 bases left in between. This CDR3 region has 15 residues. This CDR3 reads CASSLAGGAGNTIYF. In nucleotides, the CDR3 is TGTGCCAGCAGCTTAGCAGGGGGGGCTGGAAACACCATATATTTT.

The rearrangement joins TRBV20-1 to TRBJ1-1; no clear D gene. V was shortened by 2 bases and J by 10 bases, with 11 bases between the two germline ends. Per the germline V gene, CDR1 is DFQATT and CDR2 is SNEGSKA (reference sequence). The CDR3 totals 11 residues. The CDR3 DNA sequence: TGCAGTGCTAGATTGGGAGACGGAGCTTTCTTT. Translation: CSARLGDGAFF.

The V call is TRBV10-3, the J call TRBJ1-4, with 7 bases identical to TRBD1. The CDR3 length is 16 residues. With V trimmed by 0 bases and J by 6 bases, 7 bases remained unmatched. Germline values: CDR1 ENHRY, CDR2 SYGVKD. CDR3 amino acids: CAISESFGTADEKLFF. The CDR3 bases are TGTGCCATCAGTGAGTCATTCGGGACAGCCGATGAAAAACTGTTTTTT.

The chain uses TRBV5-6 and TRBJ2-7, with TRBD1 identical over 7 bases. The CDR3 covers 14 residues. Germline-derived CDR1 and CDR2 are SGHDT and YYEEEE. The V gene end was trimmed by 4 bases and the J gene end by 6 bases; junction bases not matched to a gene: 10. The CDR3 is CASSAIVRGSEQYF. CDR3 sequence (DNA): TGTGCCAGCAGCGCAATAGTCAGGGGGAGCGAGCAGTACTTC.

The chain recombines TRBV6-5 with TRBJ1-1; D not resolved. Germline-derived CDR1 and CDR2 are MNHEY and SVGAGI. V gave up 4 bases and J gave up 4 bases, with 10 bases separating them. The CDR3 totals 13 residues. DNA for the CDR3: TGTGCCAGCAGTTCAACGGAGGGCACTGAAGCTTTCTTT. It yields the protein CASSSTEGTEAFF.

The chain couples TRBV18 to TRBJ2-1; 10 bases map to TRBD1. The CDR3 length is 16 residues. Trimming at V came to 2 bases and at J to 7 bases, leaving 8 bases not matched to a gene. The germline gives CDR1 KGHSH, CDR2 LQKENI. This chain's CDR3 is CASSPRVGQGTNEQFF. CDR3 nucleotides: TGTGCCAGCTCACCAAGAGTGGGACAGGGGACGAATGAGCAGTTCTTC.